Presented here are 27 T cell receptor beta chains from one specimen sequenced in a study of long-term antiretroviral therapy in people with HIV. Sequencing relied on immunoSEQ assay v3.0, run at survey level. Sequencing was performed with immunoSEQ multiplex PCR; in TCRdb, only in-frame clones are kept and a portion is missing. The table records about 26,000 clones, more than 85% of them present only once. The material sequenced was unsorted PBMCs, taken just over 2.6 years after starting antiretroviral therapy. These receptors originate from a man aged 40-55 years with HIV.

V is TRBV29-1 and J is TRBJ2-3, with D possibly matching TRBD2 (5 bases). The CDR3 consists of 12 residues. The germline V and J ends were trimmed by 4 bases and 5 bases, with 10 bases remaining between them. Germline V gives CDR1 SQVTM, CDR2 ANQGSEA. The CDR3 spells CSVASGRDTQYF. CDR3 bases: TGCAGCGTTGCCTCGGGGAGAGATACGCAGTATTTT.

A few counts support this clone. J is TRBJ1-2 and V is TRBV30; D may be TRBD1 (5 bases). Germline V lookup: CDR1 GTSNPN, CDR2 SVGIG (reference sequence). The CDR3 consists of 13 residues. V shed 6 bases and J shed 4 bases, with 15 bases lying between them. The CDR3 here is CACPGQGGYGYTF. The CDR3 bases are TGTGCCTGCCCGGGGCAGGGTGGCTATGGCTACACCTTC.

The V call is TRBV14, the J call TRBJ2-7; 7 nucleotides align to TRBD1. V gave up 1 base and J gave up 0 bases; unmatched junction bases: 3. CDR1 is SGHDN and CDR2 is FVKESK in the germline V gene. The CDR3 extends over 15 amino acids. The CDR3 reads CASSQVGGSSYEQYF. As DNA, the CDR3 is TGTGCCAGCAGCCAAGTAGGGGGCAGCTCCTACGAGCAGTACTTC.

This chain links TRBV7-2 with TRBJ2-7; 12 positions match TRBD2. Germline CDR1 and CDR2: SGHTA and FQGNSA. The CDR3 has 15 amino acids. With V trimmed by 1 base and J by 4 bases, 2 bases remained unmatched. CDR3 sequence: CASSLELAGGYEQYF. In DNA, the CDR3 is TGTGCCAGCAGCTTAGAACTAGCGGGGGGATACGAGCAGTACTTC.

V gene TRBV4-3 combines with J gene TRBJ2-7, with 8 bases lining up with TRBD2. The germline V gene encodes CDR1 LGHNA and CDR2 YSLEER. Trimming took 3 bases from V and 0 from J; bases not matched to a gene: 4. The CDR3 contains 15 residues. The CDR3 here is CASSQGLGSSYEQYF. The CDR3 DNA is TGCGCCAGCAGCCAGGGACTAGGGAGCTCCTACGAGCAGTACTTC.

This chain links TRBV4-3 with TRBJ1-5; possibly TRBD1 for D (6 bases). The CDR3 totals 16 residues. From germline, CDR1 is LGHNA and CDR2 YSLEER. Trimming took 0 bases from V and 2 from J, leaving 11 bases between them. This CDR3 reads CASSQDIRGGNQPQHF. The CDR3 DNA reads as TGCGCCAGCAGCCAAGATATCAGGGGTGGCAATCAGCCCCAGCATTTT.

The V and J genes are TRBV18 and TRBJ2-5, with D perhaps being TRBD1 or TRBD2 (5 bases each). Trimming stripped 2 bases from V and 4 bases from J, with 8 bases between. Germline lookup yields CDR1 KGHSH and CDR2 LQKENI. The CDR3 covers 13 residues. CDR3 sequence reads: CASSPDSGETQYF. The CDR3 DNA reads as TGTGCCAGCTCACCAGACAGCGGAGAGACCCAGTACTTC.

The chain links TRBV28 to TRBJ1-2; no clear D gene. Per germline, CDR1 MDHEN and CDR2 SYDVKM. Trimming removed 5 bases from V and 1 base from J, with 8 bases in between. The CDR3 spans 13 residues. CDR3 sequence: CASSKQVNYGYTF. CDR3 DNA sequence: TGTGCCAGCAGTAAACAAGTTAACTATGGCTACACCTTC.

V gene TRBV5-1 combines with J gene TRBJ2-7; TRBD1 matches at 8 bases. Germline V gene data show CDR1 as SGHRS and CDR2 as YFSETQ. The J segment lost 7 bases and the V segment lost 0 bases, leaving 15 bases of the junction unmatched. There are 17 residues in the CDR3. The CDR3, as DNA: TGCGCCAGCAGCTTGGAAGGCAGGGGGCGCACCCTTGATGAGCAGTACTTC. It yields the protein CASSLEGRGRTLDEQYF.

The chain joins TRBV30 to TRBJ1-2, with TRBD1 matching over 8 bases. Germline values: CDR1 GTSNPN, CDR2 SVGIG (reference sequence). V dropped 5 bases and J dropped 5; count of bases not matched to a gene: 4. This CDR3 is 12 amino acids long. CDR3 nucleotide sequence: TGTGCCTGGTCAGGGGGCCGTTATGGCTACACCTTC. This translates into CAWSGGRYGYTF.

The chain employs TRBV7-2 and TRBJ2-5, with a tentative D call TRBD1 (6 bases). The CDR3 has 16 residues. The V end lost 3 bases, the J end lost 3 bases, and 17 bases lay between the germline ends. In germline, CDR1 is SGHTA, CDR2 FQGNSA. The CDR3 protein is CASSFRARGREETQYF. The DNA for the CDR3 is TGTGCCAGCAGCTTCCGTGCCAGGGGAAGGGAAGAGACCCAGTACTTC.

The chain employs TRBV27 and TRBJ1-1, with a weak D call TRBD1 (6 bases). Germline values: CDR1 MNHEY, CDR2 SMNVEV (reference sequence). CDR3 length: 13 amino acids. Trimming stripped 5 bases from V and 0 bases from J, with 7 bases between. The CDR3 sequence: CASSHRVNTEAFF. For the CDR3, the DNA is TGTGCCAGCAGTCACAGGGTGAACACTGAAGCTTTCTTT.

The gene calls are TRBV28 and TRBJ1-1; D unresolved. The CDR3 has 14 residues. V was pared by 6 bases and J by 4 bases, with 15 bases between. In germline, CDR1 is MDHEN, CDR2 SYDVKM. Written as DNA, the CDR3 is TGTGCCAGCAGAGTTCCCGGGTTGGTCACTGAAGCTTTCTTT. It is translated as CASRVPGLVTEAFF.

The chain employs TRBV7-3 and TRBJ2-7; tentatively, D is TRBD2 (5 bases). The CDR3 length is 14 residues. Germline loops: CDR1 SGHTA, CDR2 FQGTGA. The V gene lost 5 bases and the J gene lost 3 bases, with 14 bases spanning the gap. The DNA for the CDR3 is TGTGCCAGCAGCCCGACTGGGGAGCTCTACGAGCAGTACTTC. Translation gives CASSPTGELYEQYF.

This chain uses TRBV28 with TRBJ1-2, with 7 positions matching TRBD1. With V trimmed by 3 bases and J by 5 bases, 3 bases remained unmatched. The CDR3 consists of 13 residues. Germline-derived CDR1 and CDR2 are MDHEN and SYDVKM. DNA for the CDR3: TGTGCCAGCAGTTTTGCCAGGGGGTATGGCTACACCTTC. Translation: CASSFARGYGYTF.

The chain is built from TRBV27 and TRBJ1-3, with unresolved D. In germline, CDR1 is MNHEY, CDR2 SMNVEV (reference sequence). V lost 2 bases and J lost 2, with 13 bases in between. There are 16 residues in the CDR3. This CDR3 is CASSLMGSLAGNTIYF. The CDR3 DNA is TGTGCCAGCAGTTTAATGGGGAGCCTGGCTGGAAACACCATATATTTT.

This chain links TRBV11-2 with TRBJ2-5, with 7 bases matching TRBD2. The CDR3 runs 15 residues. V trimming: 1 base; J trimming: 5 bases; junction bases outside the gene matches: 7. CDR1 is SGHAT and CDR2 is FQNNGV in the germline V gene. The CDR3 sequence: CASSLGRERRETQYF. CDR3 nucleotides: TGTGCCAGCAGCTTAGGGCGGGAGAGGAGGGAGACCCAGTACTTC.

The gene calls are TRBV29-1 and TRBJ2-3; TRBD2 agrees at 12 bases. V lost 3 bases, J lost 3 bases, and 16 bases stayed unmatched. Germline V gene lookup returns CDR1 SQVTM and CDR2 ANQGSEA. The CDR3 has 19 amino acids. As DNA, the CDR3 is TGCAGCGTTGACACAATGTTCCCCACTAGCGGGGGGATAACAGATACGCAGTATTTT. The encoded protein is CSVDTMFPTSGGITDTQYF.

The chain joins TRBV5-5 to TRBJ2-2; TRBD2 might be the D (6 bases). CDR3 length: 13 amino acids. CDR1 SGHKS and CDR2 YYEKEE come from the germline V gene (reference sequence). Between the trimmed V and J ends, which lost 4 bases and 6 bases, there was a span of 10 bases. DNA for the CDR3: TGTGCCAGCAGCCGCTCGGGGGCCGGGGAGCTGTTTTTT. It translates to CASSRSGAGELFF. Together with reference TRBV5-5 and TRBJ2-2, the CDR3 gives the full variable domain: DAGVTQSPTHLIKTRGQQVTLRCSPISGHKSVSWYQQVLGQGPQFIFQYYEKEERGRGNFPDRFSARQFPNYSSELNVNALLLGDSALYLCASSRSGAGELFFGEGSRLTVL.

The V gene is TRBV29-1, the J gene TRBJ2-3; 14 nucleotides line up with TRBD2. Germline V gene sequence: CDR1 SQVTM, CDR2 ANQGSEA. The V segment lost 1 base and the J segment 2 bases; nucleotides outside the gene matches: 2. There are 16 residues in the CDR3. The CDR3 region has the DNA TGCAGCGTTGAAGGACTAGCGGGGGGGTTCACAGATACGCAGTATTTT. It yields the protein CSVEGLAGGFTDTQYF.

The chain carries TRBV5-1 and TRBJ2-7, with D perhaps given as TRBD1 or TRBD2 (5 bases each). Germline loops: CDR1 SGHRS, CDR2 YFSETQ. This CDR3 is 14 amino acids long. V shed 5 bases and J shed 3 bases, with 15 bases lying between them. The CDR3 region has the DNA TGCGCCAGCAGGACCGGGACGGATTACTACGAGCAGTACTTC. Protein: CASRTGTDYYEQYF.

V is TRBV30 and J is TRBJ2-7; a weak D match, TRBD1 (8 bases). V lost 4 bases and J lost 4, with 14 bases in between. The CDR3 runs to 13 residues. Per germline, CDR1 GTSNPN and CDR2 SVGIG (reference sequence). The CDR3 is CAWKNRGGYEQYF. The CDR3, as DNA: TGTGCCTGGAAGAACAGGGGGGGGTACGAGCAGTACTTC.

This clone is termed medium-sized. The rearrangement joins TRBV30 to TRBJ2-2; D remains ambiguous. This CDR3 contains 10 residues. The ends were cut back, 8 bases at V and 5 bases at J, with 6 bases in the middle. Germline V gene lookup returns CDR1 GTSNPN and CDR2 SVGIG (reference sequence). The CDR3 spells CASETGELFF. DNA for the CDR3: TGTGCCAGTGAGACCGGGGAGCTGTTTTTT.

The chain links TRBV4-3 to TRBJ2-1, with a tentative D call TRBD2 (6 bases). Germline CDR1 reads LGHNA; CDR2 reads YSLEER. V shed 2 bases and J shed 3 bases, with 17 bases lying between them. CDR3 length: 17 residues. Here the CDR3 reads CASSQYSGVADYNEQFF. The CDR3, as DNA: TGCGCCAGCAGCCAATACTCCGGGGTAGCGGACTACAATGAGCAGTTCTTC.

The rearrangement joins TRBV4-3 to TRBJ2-5; TRBD2 aligns across 10 bases. Germline-derived CDR1 and CDR2 are LGHNA and YSLEER. The CDR3 extends over 16 amino acids. Trimming at V came to 1 base and at J to 4 bases, leaving 6 bases not matched to a gene. The CDR3 DNA reads as TGCGCCAGCAGCCAAGCTAGCGGGAGTGGCAGAGAGACCCAGTACTTC. Amino acid sequence: CASSQASGSGRETQYF.

The J gene is TRBJ2-2, the V gene TRBV7-6, with D perhaps matching TRBD2 (6 bases). V lost 4 bases to trimming and J lost 7 bases, with 13 bases between them. Germline loops: CDR1 SGHVS, CDR2 FNYEAQ. This CDR3 region has 14 residues. The CDR3 DNA reads TGTGCCAGCAGCTCAGCAGGGAGGATCGGGGAGCTGTTTTTT. Protein: CASSSAGRIGELFF.

The gene calls are TRBV18 and TRBJ2-5, with D perhaps TRBD2 (5 bases). The germline gives CDR1 KGHSH, CDR2 LQKENI. Trimming removed 5 bases at V and 2 bases at J, with 9 bases between. The CDR3 is 13 residues long. The CDR3 reads CASSSTSQETQYF. CDR3 DNA: TGTGCCAGCTCATCCACTAGTCAAGAGACCCAGTACTTC. Using reference TRBV18 and TRBJ2-5 for the parts outside the CDR3, the full variable domain is NAGVMQNPRHLVRRRGQEARLRCSPMKGHSHVYWYRQLPEEGLKFMVYLQKENIIDESGMPKERFSAEFPKEGPSILRIQQVVRGDSAAYFCASSSTSQETQYFGPGTRLLVL.